Below, one T cell receptor beta chain is given with its context. CDR3 length: 18 amino acids. The germline CDR1 and CDR2 sequences are MDHEN and SYDVKM. J was trimmed by 4 bases and V by 4 bases; bases with no gene match: 17. Specified time point: patch test 3, about 24 weeks after DPC sensitization. Treatment noted: therapeutic diphenylcyclopropenone sensitization with weekly scalp DPC. The data were obtained in a study of human T cells and chemical hapten exposure. Study information: The scalp of each patient received a weekly diphenylcyclopropenone dose for the full approximately 22-week study. Patients, mostly women, had alopecia areata, alopecia totalis or alopecia universalis.

The library labeled individual cDNA molecules by adding unique molecular identifiers to them. Per the study methods: Per-sample TCR counts ranged from roughly 23,224 to 750,000, median 95,638. MiXCR, applied by TCRdb to the RACE reads, yields one record per CDR3 protein. The authors' filters were not applied to this entry. The sample lists tens of thousands of distinct CDR3 sequences; 11% were seen once. This clonotype was obtained from a woman in her forties or fifties with alopecia areata. Some clones in this sample may be carry-over from other donors' samples. The gene calls are TRBV28 and TRBJ1-1; the match to TRBD1 covers 8 bases. Sequenced here: whole blood, sampled in connection with sensitization to the hapten diphenylcyclopropenone (DPC). The CDR3, as DNA: TGTGCCAGCAGTTCCCTTGAGTTTCTTCGGACAGGGCCCACTGAAGCTTTCTTT. Translated: CASSSLEFLRTGPTEAFF.